Presented here are 18 T cell receptor beta chains from one specimen sequenced in a study of control samples from healthy donors and cancer patients. Some clones are missing from TCRdb's copy, which holds only in-frame ones; the method was immunoSEQ multiplex PCR. The repertoire includes 15,000 to 20,000 clones, under 90% of them detected once, and 25% to 30% sits in the top ten. Source material: PBMCs. All receptors derive from an older woman with lung cancer.

The genes are TRBV5-1 and TRBJ1-1; D perhaps matches TRBD1 (5 bases). The length of the CDR3 is 15 residues. Trimming took off 2 bases at V and 1 base at J, with 12 bases between the two ends. Germline lookup yields CDR1 SGHRS and CDR2 YFSETQ. CDR3 in DNA: TGCGCCAGCAGCTTAGGGGAAGGATGGAACACTGAAGCTTTCTTT. Translation gives CASSLGEGWNTEAFF.

The rearrangement uses TRBV19 and TRBJ2-7; no clear D gene. The CDR3 consists of 16 residues. CDR1 and CDR2 from the germline V gene are LNHDA and SQIVND (reference sequence). V was pared by 5 bases and J by 3 bases, with 20 bases between. The CDR3 coding sequence is TGTGCCAGTAGTCCTCGGTCCCTTGATGCCCACTACGAGCAGTACTTC. This translates into CASSPRSLDAHYEQYF.

J is TRBJ1-1 and V is TRBV27; TRBD1 matches 9 bases. The CDR3 is 15 residues long. J lost 1 base, V lost 9 bases, and 9 bases had no gene match. Germline V gene data show CDR1 as MNHEY and CDR2 as SMNVEV (reference sequence). The CDR3 bases are TGTGCCAGTTCCCGGGACAGGGTAAGGAACACTGAAGCTTTCTTT. It codes for CASSRDRVRNTEAFF.

This sequence joins TRBV7-2 and TRBJ1-1; D is perhaps TRBD1 (5 bases). Germline V gene sequence: CDR1 SGHTA, CDR2 FQGNSA. V was shortened by 4 bases and J by 0 bases, with 12 bases between the two germline ends. The CDR3 is made up of 15 amino acids. CDR3 protein: CASSSSGIMNTEAFF. The DNA for the CDR3 is TGTGCCAGCAGCTCCTCAGGGATCATGAACACTGAAGCTTTCTTT.

This clone came up a few times. This sequence joins TRBV29-1 and TRBJ2-1; D is perhaps TRBD2 (5 bases). This CDR3 has 14 amino acids. Trimming pared 1 base from V and 8 bases from J, leaving 15 bases between. Germline V gives CDR1 SQVTM, CDR2 ANQGSEA. DNA for the CDR3: TGCAGCGTTGAAGTAGGATTAGCGCGCGATGAGCAGTTCTTC. This translates into CSVEVGLARDEQFF.

V and J are TRBV9 and TRBJ2-5; 11 bases are shared with TRBD2. J gave up 4 bases and V 0 bases, and 2 bases lay outside the gene matches. Germline V gives CDR1 SGDLS, CDR2 YYNGEE. This CDR3 contains 15 residues. The chain's CDR3 is CASSVGSGRVETQYF. The CDR3 nucleotides read TGTGCCAGCAGCGTAGGTAGCGGGAGGGTAGAGACCCAGTACTTC.

This clone appeared a few times. The V gene is TRBV19, the J gene TRBJ1-4; no clear D gene. Germline lookup yields CDR1 LNHDA and CDR2 SQIVND (reference sequence). The V and J ends lost 2 bases and 0 bases respectively, with 10 bases between them. This CDR3 contains 16 residues. CDR3 bases: TGTGCCAGTAGTATACAATCCCAGACAACTAATGAAAAACTGTTTTTT. Translating gives CASSIQSQTTNEKLFF.

This clone appeared once. The chain recombines TRBV28 with TRBJ2-1, with 9 bases that match TRBD1. Germline CDR1 MDHEN, CDR2 SYDVKM. With V trimmed by 5 bases and J by 8 bases, 10 bases remained unmatched. CDR3 size: 15 residues. The CDR3: CASSGGQGGGYEQFF. The CDR3 bases are TGTGCCAGCAGTGGGGGACAGGGAGGGGGCTATGAGCAGTTCTTC. Looking up the rest from reference TRBV28 and TRBJ2-1 gives the full variable domain: DVKVTQSSRYLVKRTGEKVFLECVQDMDHENMFWYRQDPGLGLRLIYFSYDVKMKEKGDIPEGYSVSREKKERFSLILESASTNQTSMYLCASSGGQGGGYEQFFGPGTRLTVL.

There are a few counts of this clone. The chain joins TRBV2 to TRBJ2-4, with D possibly TRBD2 on 6 matching bases. CDR1 and CDR2 from the germline V gene are SNHLY and FYNNEI. The V and J ends lost 7 bases and 9 bases respectively, with 10 bases between them. The CDR3 spans 11 residues. CDR3 nucleotide sequence: TGTGCCAGCACCGGGAGTGGCATTCAGTACTTC. Translating it yields CASTGSGIQYF.

The J gene is TRBJ2-4, the V gene TRBV2; 10 bases fit TRBD2. J lost 4 bases, V lost 3 bases, and 0 bases had no gene match. The CDR3 is made up of 14 amino acids. Germline V lookup: CDR1 SNHLY, CDR2 FYNNEI. This chain's CDR3 is CASSDSGGKNIQYF. The CDR3 bases are TGTGCCAGCAGTGATAGCGGGGGGAAAAACATTCAGTACTTC.

The rearrangement joins TRBV4-3 to TRBJ1-3; 7 nucleotides align to TRBD1. V was clipped by 1 base and J by 4 bases; unmatched bases: 10. The germline CDR1 and CDR2 sequences are LGHNA and YSLEER. This CDR3 has 17 residues. Here the CDR3 reads CASSQVSTGNKGNTIYF. The CDR3 DNA reads as TGCGCCAGCAGCCAAGTATCGACAGGGAATAAAGGAAACACCATATATTTT.

This clone has only a few counts. The genes are TRBV28 and TRBJ2-2; 11 nucleotides line up with TRBD2. V trimming: 5 bases; J trimming: 0 bases; junction bases outside the gene matches: 11. Germline V gives CDR1 MDHEN, CDR2 SYDVKM. This CDR3 contains 19 residues. The CDR3 DNA reads as TGTGCCAGCAGTCCAACCTCCAGGACTAGCGGGTCGAACACCGGGGAGCTGTTTTTT. Translation: CASSPTSRTSGSNTGELFF.

The J gene is TRBJ2-1, the V gene TRBV6-5; 8 positions match TRBD1. The V segment lost 5 bases and the J segment 5 bases; nucleotides outside the gene matches: 2. This CDR3 is built from 13 residues. The V gene's germline CDR1 is MNHEY and CDR2 SVGAGI. CDR3 sequence (DNA): TGTGCCAGCAGTCGGACAGGGAACAATGAGCAGTTCTTC. Protein sequence: CASSRTGNNEQFF.

A few counts support this clone. The rearrangement links TRBV10-2 to TRBJ2-1; possibly TRBD1 or TRBD2 for D (5 bases each). CDR3 length: 15 residues. Germline V gene lookup returns CDR1 WSHSY and CDR2 SAAADI. With 10 bases removed from V and 8 bases from J, the gap between germline ends came to 24 bases. DNA of the CDR3: TGCGCCACCAACGGTGCCGGGGTCGGACAAGATGAGCAGTTCTTC. Encoded protein: CATNGAGVGQDEQFF.

The chain employs TRBV2 and TRBJ2-5; TRBD1 aligns across 11 bases. The germline V gene has CDR1 SNHLY and CDR2 FYNNEI. The CDR3 is 13 residues long. J lost 4 bases, V lost 7 bases, and 2 bases had no gene match. The CDR3 nucleotides read TGTGCCAGCAAGGGGACAGGGGGAGAGACCCAGTACTTC. Its protein product is CASKGTGGETQYF.

The chain combines TRBV5-6 with TRBJ2-6; D uncertain. The length of the CDR3 is 15 residues. Germline assignment: CDR1 SGHDT and CDR2 YYEEEE. V was pared by 2 bases and J by 0 bases, with 6 bases between. This CDR3 is CASSLDLSGANVLTF. DNA of the CDR3: TGTGCCAGCAGCTTAGACCTCTCTGGGGCCAACGTCCTGACTTTC.

The chain combines TRBV28 with TRBJ2-1, with D perhaps TRBD2 (5 bases). The CDR3 extends over 16 amino acids. Trimming pared 3 bases from V and 3 bases from J, leaving 15 bases between. Germline lookup yields CDR1 MDHEN and CDR2 SYDVKM. The CDR3 nucleotides read TGTGCCAGCAGTTTTCGGGAAAAGAAGGTCTACAATGAGCAGTTCTTC. Amino acids: CASSFREKKVYNEQFF.

V is TRBV11-3 and J is TRBJ1-6; 11 nucleotides align to TRBD1. The germline gives CDR1 SGHNT, CDR2 YENEEA. Trimming removed 6 bases from V and 8 bases from J; junction bases left unmatched: 15. The CDR3 has 18 amino acids. This CDR3 is CASSGVGRWGQGDSPLHF. The CDR3 DNA follows: TGTGCCAGCAGTGGGGTTGGAAGATGGGGACAGGGGGATTCACCCCTCCACTTT.